Sequencing of this T cell receptor beta chain was carried out in a study of T cells in Graves' hyperthyroidism and ophthalmopathy. Germline CDR1 is DFQATT and CDR2 is SNEGSKA (reference sequence). Trimming removed 8 bases from V and 4 bases from J; junction bases left unmatched: 13. The CDR3 runs to 15 residues. Template material for amplifying TCR beta CDR3 regions consisted of RNA transcripts. TCR CDR3 regions were first amplified by RT-PCR with HTBI primers. Using its own MiXCR run on the multiplex PCR reads, TCRdb lists one record per CDR3 protein. The table includes 610,000 or so distinct CDR3 sequences, about 43% detected once.

This TCR came from a woman aged 18-30 years with Graves' hyperthyroidism. V usage is TRBV20-1 and J usage is TRBJ2-2, with 7 bases lining up with TRBD2. The sequenced sample consisted of peripheral blood or thyroid tissue (not recorded which). The CDR3 protein is CSSHIYGGGTGELFF. CDR3 DNA: TGCAGTAGCCATATTTACGGCGGGGGCACCGGGGAGCTGTTTTTT.